These 27 T cell receptor beta chains were all obtained from the same sample, sequenced in a study of blood T cell repertoires in COVID-19. Assay used: immunoSEQ multiplex PCR; TCRdb lists only in-frame clones, some missing. The profile shows some 140,000 clones, roughly four fifths of them singletons. Specimen: peripheral blood. These receptor sequences come from an older woman with COVID-19, enrolled during active disease.

The gene calls are TRBV9 and TRBJ2-1; D ambiguous. CDR1 is SGDLS, CDR2 YYNGEE, per germline. The CDR3 loop spans 12 amino acids. Trimming removed 5 bases at V and 6 bases at J, with 9 bases between. The CDR3 nucleotides are TGTGCCAGCAGAGCTGCTGGCAATGAGCAGTTCTTC. Translation gives CASRAAGNEQFF. The full variable domain, with the rest looked up from reference TRBV9 and TRBJ2-1, is DSGVTQTPKHLITATGQRVTLRCSPRSGDLSVYWYQQSLDQGLQFLIQYYNGEERAKGNILERFSAQQFPDLHSELNLSSLELGDSALYFCASRAAGNEQFFGPGTRLTVL.

The rearrangement uses TRBV30 and TRBJ1-4; D may be TRBD1 (5 bases). Germline assignment: CDR1 GTSNPN and CDR2 SVGIG (reference sequence). Deletions cut 2 bases from V and 2 bases from J, with 9 bases between. The CDR3 runs to 14 residues. CDR3 region: CAWSYGATNEKLFF. In DNA, the CDR3 is TGTGCCTGGAGTTATGGGGCGACTAATGAAAAACTGTTTTTT.

The V and J genes are TRBV5-1 and TRBJ2-1; 7 bases line up with TRBD2. The CDR3 covers 17 residues. With V trimmed by 3 bases and J by 5 bases, 14 bases remained unmatched. The V gene's germline CDR1 is SGHRS and CDR2 YFSETQ. The CDR3 sequence is CASSWQGYGGTNNEQFF. The DNA of the CDR3 is TGCGCCAGCAGCTGGCAAGGGTACGGGGGGACTAACAATGAGCAGTTCTTC.

The chain has TRBV3-1 (or the pseudogene TRBV3-2) and TRBJ1-6; no definite D call. V was clipped by 3 bases and J by 7 bases, with 4 bases between them. The CDR3 spans 12 residues. The germline V gene encodes CDR1 LGHDT and CDR2 YNNKEL (reference sequence). The CDR3 DNA follows: TGTGCCAGCAGCCATATCAATTCACCCCTCCACTTT. Encoded protein: CASSHINSPLHF.

The chain is built from TRBV7-3 and TRBJ2-5, with 9 bases lining up with TRBD1. Trimming removed 0 bases from V and 3 bases from J; junction bases left unmatched: 5. The length of the CDR3 is 16 residues. The V gene's germline CDR1 is SGHTA and CDR2 FQGTGA. The CDR3 here is CASSLTPTGGKETQYF. CDR3 bases: TGTGCCAGCAGCTTAACCCCCACAGGGGGCAAAGAGACCCAGTACTTC.

This chain connects TRBV15 to TRBJ1-3; 7 bases align to TRBD1. Trimming removed 5 bases from V and 2 bases from J; junction bases left unmatched: 9. CDR3 length: 16 amino acids. Germline V gene sequence: CDR1 LNHNV, CDR2 YYDKDF (reference sequence). The CDR3 loop reads CATSFWTGPAGNTIYF. Here the CDR3 DNA reads TGTGCCACCAGCTTTTGGACAGGACCAGCTGGAAACACCATATATTTT.

The chain uses TRBV5-1 and TRBJ2-2, with D hard to call. V shed 0 bases and J shed 3 bases, with 12 bases lying between them. The CDR3 spans 16 residues. CDR1 is SGHRS and CDR2 is YFSETQ in the germline V gene. In DNA, the CDR3 is TGCGCCAGCAGCTTGGCTGGCCGTCGGGACACCGGGGAGCTGTTTTTT. It yields the protein CASSLAGRRDTGELFF. Combining the CDR3 with reference TRBV5-1 and TRBJ2-2 gives the whole variable domain KAGVTQTPRYLIKTRGQQVTLSCSPISGHRSVSWYQQTPGQGLQFLFEYFSETQRNKGNFPGRFSGRQFSNSRSEMNVSTLELGDSALYLCASSLAGRRDTGELFFGEGSRLTVL.

There are a few counts of this clone. CDR3 nucleotides: TGTGCCAGCAGTGAGACGGGACAGAACACTGAAGCTTTCTTT. The encoded protein is CASSETGQNTEAFF. The chain has TRBV6-1 and TRBJ1-1, with D possibly being TRBD1 (6 bases). Germline V gene sequence: CDR1 MNHNS, CDR2 SASEGT. Trimming took 3 bases from V and 1 from J, leaving 9 bases between them. The CDR3 covers 14 residues.

The rearrangement uses TRBV6-5 and TRBJ1-2, with 8 bases lining up with TRBD1. J gave up 2 bases and V 7 bases, and 9 bases lay outside the gene matches. Germline V lookup: CDR1 MNHEY, CDR2 SVGAGI. CDR3 length equals 15 residues. CDR3 nucleotides: TGTGCCAGCACCGATCGGACAGGGCTAAACTATGGCTACACCTTC. Protein sequence: CASTDRTGLNYGYTF.

This clone was detected only once. The chain links TRBV6-1 to TRBJ1-5, with TRBD1 matching 7 bases. The CDR3 is 14 amino acids. With 3 bases clipped from V and 7 bases from J, the junction kept 6 bases outside the gene matches. Germline V lookup: CDR1 MNHNS, CDR2 SASEGT. The CDR3 loop reads CASSDNRGNQPQHF. The CDR3 DNA reads as TGTGCCAGCAGTGACAACAGGGGAAACCAGCCCCAGCATTTT.

This sequence joins TRBV7-8 and TRBJ1-5; unclear D gene. The CDR3 covers 14 residues. Looked up from germline, CDR1 is SGHVS and CDR2 is FQNEAQ. V lost 5 bases and J 2 bases, leaving 10 bases between the germline ends. The CDR3, as DNA: TGTGCCAGCAGCCCAATCTCGGGCAATCAGCCCCAGCATTTT. It specifies CASSPISGNQPQHF. Full variable domain (remainder filled in from reference TRBV7-8 and TRBJ1-5): GAGVSQSPRYKVAKRGQDVALRCDPISGHVSLFWYQQALGQGPEFLTYFQNEAQLDKSGLPSDRFFAERPEGSVSTLKIQRTQQEDSAVYLCASSPISGNQPQHFGDGTRLSIL.

The J gene is TRBJ1-1, the V gene TRBV18, with no clear D. This CDR3 region has 16 residues. V dropped 1 base and J dropped 2 bases, with 14 bases sitting between them. The germline gives CDR1 KGHSH, CDR2 LQKENI. The CDR3, as DNA: TGTGCCAGCTCACCACGACGGGTAACACTAAACACTGAAGCTTTCTTT. Amino acids: CASSPRRVTLNTEAFF.

The chain joins TRBV6-6 to TRBJ2-3, with 10 bases identical to TRBD2. The CDR3 consists of 16 residues. Per the germline V gene, CDR1 is MNHNY and CDR2 is SVGAGI (reference sequence). Trimming took 0 bases from V and 5 from J; bases not matched to a gene: 5. The DNA of the CDR3 is TGTGCCAGCAGTTACTCGGGCCTAGCGGGAGAAGATACGCAGTATTTT. Protein sequence: CASSYSGLAGEDTQYF.

The sample holds a few counts of this clone. The J gene is TRBJ1-2, the V gene TRBV5-4; unclear D gene. CDR1 is SGHNT, CDR2 YYREEE, per germline (reference sequence). This CDR3 region has 14 residues. The V end was cut by 3 bases, the J end by 6 bases, with 15 bases between. The CDR3 coding sequence is TGTGCCAGCAGCTCCGGCGCGGGGTTGGATGGCTACACCTTC. It codes for CASSSGAGLDGYTF.

The chain links TRBV18 to TRBJ1-1; D might be TRBD1 (5 bases). Germline V gene data show CDR1 as KGHSH and CDR2 as LQKENI. V lost 1 base to trimming and J lost 1 base, with 10 bases between them. The CDR3 has 15 amino acids. The CDR3 loop is CASSPRGDRNTEAFF. The DNA for the CDR3 is TGTGCCAGCTCACCACGAGGCGACAGGAACACTGAAGCTTTCTTT.

The V call is TRBV15, the J call TRBJ2-5, with a possible D match to TRBD2 (6 bases). This CDR3 contains 15 residues. Trimming stripped 5 bases from V and 2 bases from J, with 15 bases between. Germline V gene sequence: CDR1 LNHNV, CDR2 YYDKDF (reference sequence). The CDR3, as DNA: TGTGCCACCAGCGTTCGACTAGGGCAACAAGAGACCCAGTACTTC. This sequence encodes CATSVRLGQQETQYF.

The V call is TRBV19, the J call TRBJ1-5; D is uncertain. Germline loops: CDR1 LNHDA, CDR2 SQIVND (reference sequence). The CDR3 runs 14 residues. V was cut by 0 bases and J by 7 bases, with 10 bases left in between. For the CDR3, the DNA is TGTGCCAGTAGTATAGAACGGGGAACGCAGCCCCAGCATTTT. It translates to CASSIERGTQPQHF. Full variable domain (rest looked up from reference TRBV19 and TRBJ1-5): DGGITQSPKYLFRKEGQNVTLSCEQNLNHDAMYWYRQDPGQGLRLIYYSQIVNDFQKGDIAEGYSVSREKKESFPLTVTSAQKNPTAFYLCASSIERGTQPQHFGDGTRLSIL.

This clone has more than one count but fewer than ten. The chain couples TRBV7-9 to TRBJ2-3; 11 nucleotides line up with TRBD2. Per germline, CDR1 SEHNR and CDR2 FQNEAQ (reference sequence). The CDR3 spans 15 residues. The J segment lost 4 bases and the V segment lost 4 bases, leaving 4 bases of the junction unmatched. The CDR3 region is CASSSLAGVADTQYF. Here the CDR3 DNA reads TGTGCCAGCAGCTCACTAGCGGGAGTGGCAGATACGCAGTATTTT. Combining the CDR3 with reference TRBV7-9 and TRBJ2-3 gives the whole variable domain DTGVSQNPRHKITKRGQNVTFRCDPISEHNRLYWYRQTLGQGPEFLTYFQNEAQLEKSRLLSDRFSAERPKGSFSTLEIQRTEQGDSAMYLCASSSLAGVADTQYFGPGTRLTVL.

This clone was observed a few times. The J gene is TRBJ2-7, the V gene TRBV7-6; the match to TRBD2 covers 10 bases. With V trimmed by 1 base and J by 4 bases, 16 bases remained unmatched. The CDR3 has 19 amino acids. CDR1 and CDR2 from the germline V gene are SGHVS and FNYEAQ. The CDR3 bases are TGTGCCAGCAGCTTAGGGGTCGGGGCTAGCGGGAGTTACCGATACGAGCAGTACTTC. Translation: CASSLGVGASGSYRYEQYF.

The CDR3 DNA follows: TGTGCCAGCAGCGCGACAGTCTCAAACACTGAAGCTTTCTTT. This encodes CASSATVSNTEAFF. The chain links TRBV9 to TRBJ1-1, with D tentatively TRBD1 (5 bases). Trimming took 3 bases from V and 2 from J, leaving 11 bases between them. This CDR3 comprises 14 residues. Germline V lookup: CDR1 SGDLS, CDR2 YYNGEE.

Only a few counts were recorded for this clone. The chain joins TRBV29-1 to TRBJ1-1, with no clear D. The CDR3 covers 10 residues. V was pared by 4 bases and J by 11 bases, with 11 bases between. Germline lookup yields CDR1 SQVTM and CDR2 ANQGSEA. The chain's CDR3 is CSVVGGMAFF. CDR3 nucleotides: TGCAGCGTTGTTGGCGGGATGGCTTTCTTT.

The chain joins TRBV20-1 to TRBJ2-6; weak D call: TRBD2 (5 bases). V was clipped by 3 bases and J by 4 bases, with 16 bases between them. This CDR3 has 16 residues. Germline V gene data show CDR1 as DFQATT and CDR2 as SNEGSKA (reference sequence). DNA of the CDR3: TGCAGTGCTAGTGACGGGAACCCTGACGGGGCCAACGTCCTGACTTTC. Residues: CSASDGNPDGANVLTF.

CDR3 bases: TGCGCCAGCAGCCAAAAACGGACAGGATTTAATGAAAAACTGTTTTTT. Translating it yields CASSQKRTGFNEKLFF. V and J are TRBV4-1 and TRBJ1-4; 7 bases map to TRBD1. The V segment lost 2 bases and the J segment 4 bases; nucleotides outside the gene matches: 7. There are 16 residues in the CDR3. In germline, CDR1 is MGHRA, CDR2 YSYEKL.

With regard to this clone: This may be a read error: a much more frequent sequence differs by one nucleotide. The V and J genes are TRBV5-8 and TRBJ2-5; 8 nucleotides align to TRBD1. The germline V gene has CDR1 SGHTS and CDR2 YDEGEE. The V segment lost 3 bases and the J segment 5 bases; nucleotides outside the gene matches: 6. CDR3 length: 14 amino acids. CDR3 DNA: TGTGCCAGCAGCTCCGGACAGGGACGGGAGACCCAGTACTTC. This gives the protein CASSSGQGRETQYF.

This clone has only one observation. The chain carries TRBV29-1 and TRBJ1-1; possible D gene TRBD1, 6 bases. Per the germline V gene, CDR1 is SQVTM and CDR2 is ANQGSEA. Trimming left V 2 bases short and J 4 bases short, with 14 bases between. The CDR3 has 14 residues. The CDR3: CSVEPTGSGTEAFF. In nucleotides, the CDR3 is TGCAGCGTTGAACCAACAGGGTCCGGCACTGAAGCTTTCTTT.

The gene calls are TRBV5-1 and TRBJ2-3; D uncertain. There are 12 residues in the CDR3. CDR1 SGHRS and CDR2 YFSETQ come from the germline V gene. With 2 bases removed from V and 3 bases from J, the gap between germline ends came to 4 bases. In DNA form, the CDR3 reads TGCGCCAGCAGCTTTCTGACAGATACGCAGTATTTT. Protein product: CASSFLTDTQYF.

This chain uses TRBV2 with TRBJ1-5, with 8 bases matching TRBD1. The germline CDR1 and CDR2 sequences are SNHLY and FYNNEI. The V segment lost 2 bases and the J segment 4 bases; nucleotides outside the gene matches: 4. The CDR3 totals 15 residues. The chain's CDR3 is CASSETGGKNQPQHF. CDR3 DNA: TGTGCCAGCAGTGAAACAGGGGGAAAGAATCAGCCCCAGCATTTT.